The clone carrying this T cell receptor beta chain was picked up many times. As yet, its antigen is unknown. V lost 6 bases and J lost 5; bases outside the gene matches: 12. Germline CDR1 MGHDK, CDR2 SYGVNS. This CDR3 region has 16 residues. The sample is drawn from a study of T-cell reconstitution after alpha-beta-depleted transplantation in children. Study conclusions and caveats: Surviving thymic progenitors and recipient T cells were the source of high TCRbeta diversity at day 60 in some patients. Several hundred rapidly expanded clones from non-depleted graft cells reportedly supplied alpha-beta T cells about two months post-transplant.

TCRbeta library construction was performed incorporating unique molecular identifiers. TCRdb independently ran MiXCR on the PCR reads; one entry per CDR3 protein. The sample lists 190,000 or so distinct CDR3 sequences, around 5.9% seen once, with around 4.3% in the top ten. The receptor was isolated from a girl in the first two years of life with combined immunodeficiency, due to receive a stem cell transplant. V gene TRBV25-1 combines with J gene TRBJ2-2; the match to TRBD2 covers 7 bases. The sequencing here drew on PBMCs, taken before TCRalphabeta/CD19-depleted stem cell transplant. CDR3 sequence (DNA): TGTGCCAGCAGCCCGGGAGGTATGGGAGGTACCGGGGAGCTGTTTTTT. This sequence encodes CASSPGGMGGTGELFF.